A selection of T cell receptor beta chains follows, all from one sample in a study of blood T cell repertoires in COVID-19. Produced via immunoSEQ multiplex PCR; TCRdb's table is partial and in-frame only. The sample contains 110,000 to 150,000 clones, 80% to 90% of which appear only once. Sequencing used peripheral blood. Receptor source: a woman over 75 with acute or convalescent COVID-19. CDR3s include the opening cysteine and the closing phenylalanine or tryptophan. The D gene is left open where the match is weak. Clone size, where shown, is once, few, many, or a class for clones that have expanded.

d_gene	v_gene	j_gene	abundance	CDR3nt	CDR3aa
TRBD1	TRBV6-2/TRBV6-3	TRBJ2-7	once	TGTGCCAGCAGTTACTCCCAGGACAGGGGCCACGAGCAGTACTTC	CASSYSQDRGHEQYF
TRBD1	TRBV3-1/TRBV3-2	TRBJ1-6	-	TGTGCCAGCAGCCCCTATGGGACAGGGGGTTATTCACCCCTCCACTTT	CASSPYGTGGYSPLHF
-	TRBV4-3	TRBJ1-2	-	TGCGCCAGCAGTTCTGATTCAGGGGTCGACTATGGCTACACCTTC	CASSSDSGVDYGYTF
TRBD1	TRBV7-8	TRBJ1-6	-	TGTGCCAGCATGGGTTACAGGGGTACCTATAATTCACCCCTCCACTTT	CASMGYRGTYNSPLHF
-	TRBV28	TRBJ2-1	-	TGTGCCAGCAGCGTCGGGACTCCCAATGAGCAGTTCTTC	CASSVGTPNEQFF
-	TRBV5-4	TRBJ2-5	-	TGTGCCAGCAGCTTAAACGGGGGCCAAGAGACCCAGTACTTC	CASSLNGGQETQYF
-	TRBV21-1	TRBJ2-3	-	TGTGCCAGCAGCAAAGGAGCCGGGACAGGGCTAATTGGGGATACGCAGTATTTT	CASSKGAGTGLIGDTQYF
TRBD2	TRBV2	TRBJ2-1	-	TGTGCCAGCAGTGCGTCTAGCGGGGGGGCAAATGAGCAGTTCTTC	CASSASSGGANEQFF
TRBD1	TRBV2	TRBJ1-1	-	TGTGCCAGCAGTGTACAGGGGTTGAACACTGAAGCTTTCTTT	CASSVQGLNTEAFF
-	TRBV12-3/TRBV12-4	TRBJ2-6	-	TGTGCCAGCAAGCCCTCTGGGGCCAACGTCCTGACTTTC	CASKPSGANVLTF
-	TRBV25-1	TRBJ2-7	-	TGTGCCAGCGAACCGGGACAAGCGTTCTACGAGCAGTACTTC	CASEPGQAFYEQYF
-	TRBV1	TRBJ2-6	-	TGCACCAGCCGAACCTTGACAGGGGACCCCACGGCTGGCACCGTCCTGACTTTC	CTSRTLTGDPTAGTVLTF
-	TRBV6-5	TRBJ2-1	-	TGTGCCAGCAGTTACTCACCCGGGGATGAGCAGTTCTTC	CASSYSPGDEQFF
TRBD1	TRBV7-7	TRBJ2-1	once	TGTGCTAGCAGCTTAAGGACAGGATTTTACAATGAGCAGTTCTTC	CASSLRTGFYNEQFF
-	TRBV18	TRBJ1-1	-	TGTGCCAGCTCCCTGACATCACCGAACACTGAAGCTTTCTTT	CASSLTSPNTEAFF
TRBD1	TRBV4-3	TRBJ2-1	few	TGCGCCAGCTCACCAGGGGGCAGTGAGCAGTTCTTC	CASSPGGSEQFF
-	TRBV5-8	TRBJ1-6	-	TGTGCCAGCAGCTTGGGCTCCGGGACAATTGGGTCCTATAATTCACCCCTCCACTTT	CASSLGSGTIGSYNSPLHF
-	TRBV7-7	TRBJ1-4	-	TGTGCTAGCAGCTTCTTAGGGGTTCGTGTAGATAATGAAAAACTGTTTTTT	CASSFLGVRVDNEKLFF
TRBD1	TRBV6-5	TRBJ1-5	-	TGTGCCAGCAGCCATGACAGGGATAGCAATCAGCCCCAGCATTTT	CASSHDRDSNQPQHF
TRBD1	TRBV3-1/TRBV3-2	TRBJ1-1	-	TGTGCCAGCAGCCAAGATGTTGGGACAGGGGGCACTGAAGCTTTCTTT	CASSQDVGTGGTEAFF
-	TRBV14	TRBJ1-1	-	TGTGCCAGCAGGGGGGGAGGCAAGCGAGCTTTCTTT	CASRGGGKRAFF
-	TRBV7-8	TRBJ1-5	few	TGTGCCAGCACCAGCGGTTTAGGACGGAATCAGCCCCAGCATTTT	CASTSGLGRNQPQHF
-	TRBV3-1/TRBV3-2	TRBJ1-5	-	TGTGCCAGCAGCCAAGGCGGGTGGGGCAATCAGCCCCAGCATTTT	CASSQGGWGNQPQHF
-	TRBV5-1	TRBJ2-5	-	TGCGCCAGCCGGATCGGGTTCAGCCAAGAGACCCAGTACTTC	CASRIGFSQETQYF
-	TRBV27	TRBJ1-5	-	TGTGCCAGCAGTTCCAGGGAACGTCAGCCCCAGCATTTT	CASSSRERQPQHF
-	TRBV7-9	TRBJ1-4	few	TGTGCCAGCAGCTTAGCGGGGGCATTGGGTAATGAAAAACTGTTTTTT	CASSLAGALGNEKLFF
TRBD1	TRBV5-6	TRBJ2-7	-	TGTGCCAGCAGCTGGGGGCAGGGGGCGTACGAGCAGTACTTC	CASSWGQGAYEQYF
-	TRBV18	TRBJ2-5	-	TGTGCCAGCTCCCCACGACAGACCCAAGAGACCCAGTACTTC	CASSPRQTQETQYF
-	TRBV7-8	TRBJ1-2	few	TGTGCCAGCAGCACCACCCTCGGGAATTATGGCTACACCTTC	CASSTTLGNYGYTF
TRBD1	TRBV5-1	TRBJ1-2	-	TGCGCCAGCAGCTTGGCGGGACAGTACTATGGCTACACCTTC	CASSLAGQYYGYTF
-	TRBV9	TRBJ2-5	-	TGTGCCAGCAGCGTAGAAGTGTGGGCAGAGACCCAGTACTTC	CASSVEVWAETQYF
-	TRBV10-3	TRBJ1-2	-	TGTGCCATCAAGGACTTAAAGGGATCTAACTATGGCTACACCTTC	CAIKDLKGSNYGYTF
-	TRBV10-3	TRBJ2-3	-	TGTGCCATCAGTGATCATGGTATCGGTACAGATACGCAGTATTTT	CAISDHGIGTDTQYF
TRBD1	TRBV9	TRBJ2-2	-	TGTGCCAGCAGCGTAGGGGACAGGAGCACCGGGGAGCTGTTTTTT	CASSVGDRSTGELFF
-	TRBV2	TRBJ1-5	-	TGTGCCAGCAGTGAACAGGGGTTCGGTCAGCCCCAGCATTTT	CASSEQGFGQPQHF
TRBD2	TRBV10-3	TRBJ2-1	-	TGTGCCATCAGTACTCTAGCGGGGGGGAGGAATGAGCAGTTCTTC	CAISTLAGGRNEQFF
-	TRBV6-2/TRBV6-3	TRBJ2-1	-	TGTGCCAGCAGCCACTTAGCAGCGGTCAATGAGCAGTTCTTC	CASSHLAAVNEQFF
TRBD2	TRBV3-1/TRBV3-2	TRBJ2-7	-	TGTGCCAGCAGCCAGTCGGGGGGGGCCTACGAGCAGTACTTC	CASSQSGGAYEQYF
-	TRBV5-1	TRBJ2-2	-	TGCGCCAGCAGCCTCGTGGGGAGAACCACCGGGGAGCTGTTTTTT	CASSLVGRTTGELFF
TRBD1	TRBV6-5	TRBJ1-1	-	TGTGCCAGTCTGAGGACAGGGGCAAAGGGGACTGAAGCTTTCTTT	CASLRTGAKGTEAFF
-	TRBV6-2/TRBV6-3	TRBJ1-4	-	TGTGCCAGCAGTTACGCTGCTACAGTGGTGGGTGAAAAACTGTTTTTT	CASSYAATVVGEKLFF
-	TRBV7-6	TRBJ2-2	-	TGTGCCAGCAGCTTAGTAGGGGCCGGGGAGCTGTTTTTT	CASSLVGAGELFF
-	TRBV27	TRBJ1-1	-	TGTGCCAGCAGTCCTAGGTGGAATCCTGAAGCTTTCTTT	CASSPRWNPEAFF
-	TRBV2	TRBJ2-1	-	TGTGCCAGCAGTTATTCTAGGAGCGGATACAATGAGCAGTTCTTC	CASSYSRSGYNEQFF
-	TRBV5-1	TRBJ1-3	-	TGCGCCAGCAGCCTAGGGGGAGAACTACTCTCTGGAAACACCATATATTTT	CASSLGGELLSGNTIYF
TRBD1	TRBV5-1	TRBJ2-7	-	TGCGCCAGCAGCCTCGGGGCAGGGGGTAACGGCGAGCAGTACTTC	CASSLGAGGNGEQYF
-	TRBV24-1	TRBJ2-3	-	TGTGCCACCAGTGACACATCTAGTGCAGATACGCAGTATTTT	CATSDTSSADTQYF
-	TRBV30	TRBJ1-2	-	TGTGCCTGGCTTAGTAGAGCAGGGCGGAACTATGGCTACACCTTC	CAWLSRAGRNYGYTF
TRBD1	TRBV4-1	TRBJ1-1	-	TGCGCCAGCAGCCAAGGCAGGGGGCGGGACACTGAAGCTTTCTTT	CASSQGRGRDTEAFF
TRBD1	TRBV9	TRBJ1-3	-	TGTGCCAGCAGCGTAGCCGGAGGGGGCGGATTTTCCGGAAACACCATATATTTT	CASSVAGGGGFSGNTIYF
-	TRBV5-1	TRBJ1-2	-	TGCGCCAGCAGCTTTGGAGGGTCTGAAGGCTACACCTTC	CASSFGGSEGYTF
-	TRBV6-6	TRBJ2-7	-	TGTGCCAGCAGCCCCGTCGCCCGGGGGGAGCAGTACTTC	CASSPVARGEQYF
-	TRBV12-3/TRBV12-4	TRBJ1-1	-	TGTGCCAGCAGGATCCCGGGGTTCCCTGAAGCTTTCTTT	CASRIPGFPEAFF
TRBD1	TRBV7-2	TRBJ2-6	-	TGTGCCAGCAGCCCGACAGGGGGCGAATCTGGGGCCAACGTCCTGACTTTC	CASSPTGGESGANVLTF
TRBD2	TRBV5-1	TRBJ2-3	-	TGCGCCAGCAGCGCTGGACTAGCGGGGCTCACAGATACGCAGTATTTT	CASSAGLAGLTDTQYF
TRBD1	TRBV5-1	TRBJ2-2	-	TGCGCCAGCAGCTTACGGACAGGGCTCACCGGGGAGCTGTTTTTT	CASSLRTGLTGELFF
TRBD1	TRBV9	TRBJ2-3	-	TGTGCCAGCAGCTTCCGGGACAGGGGGGCCACAGATACGCAGTATTTT	CASSFRDRGATDTQYF